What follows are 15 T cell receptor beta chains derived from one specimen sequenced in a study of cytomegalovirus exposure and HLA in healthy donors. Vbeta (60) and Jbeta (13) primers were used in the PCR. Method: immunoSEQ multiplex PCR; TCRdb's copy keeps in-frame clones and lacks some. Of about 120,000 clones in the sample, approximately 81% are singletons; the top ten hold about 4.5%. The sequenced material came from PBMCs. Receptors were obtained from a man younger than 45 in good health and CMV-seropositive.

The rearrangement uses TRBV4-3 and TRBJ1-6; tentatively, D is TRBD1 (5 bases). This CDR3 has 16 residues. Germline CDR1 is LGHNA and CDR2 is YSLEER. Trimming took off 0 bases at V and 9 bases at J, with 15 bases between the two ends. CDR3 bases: TGCGCCAGCAGCCAAGATACCAGGGTTAGAATTTCACCCCTCCACTTT. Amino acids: CASSQDTRVRISPLHF.

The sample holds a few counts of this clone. CDR3 in DNA: TGTGCCAGCAGTCCTCGGGCGGGAAGGTACGAGCAGTACTTC. This gives the protein CASSPRAGRYEQYF. The chain recombines TRBV27 with TRBJ2-7, with a possible D match to TRBD2 (6 bases). Germline V CDR1 and CDR2: MNHEY, SMNVEV (reference sequence). The CDR3 spans 14 residues. Trimming removed 5 bases at V and 4 bases at J, with 15 bases between.

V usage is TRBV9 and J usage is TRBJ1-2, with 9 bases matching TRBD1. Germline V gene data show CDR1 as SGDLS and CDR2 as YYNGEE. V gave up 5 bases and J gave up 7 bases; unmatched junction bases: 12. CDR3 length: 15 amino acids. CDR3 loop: CASRATTGGLSGYTF. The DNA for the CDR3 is TGTGCCAGCAGAGCAACGACAGGGGGGTTGAGTGGCTACACCTTC. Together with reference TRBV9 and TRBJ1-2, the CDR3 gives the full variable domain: DSGVTQTPKHLITATGQRVTLRCSPRSGDLSVYWYQQSLDQGLQFLIQYYNGEERAKGNILERFSAQQFPDLHSELNLSSLELGDSALYFCASRATTGGLSGYTFGSGTRLTVV.

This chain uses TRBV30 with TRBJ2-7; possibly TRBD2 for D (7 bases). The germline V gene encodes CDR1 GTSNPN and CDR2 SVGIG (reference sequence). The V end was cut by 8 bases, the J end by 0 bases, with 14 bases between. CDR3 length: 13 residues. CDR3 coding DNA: TGTGCCCTGGAGGGGGGGGACTCCTACGAGCAGTACTTC. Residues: CALEGGDSYEQYF.

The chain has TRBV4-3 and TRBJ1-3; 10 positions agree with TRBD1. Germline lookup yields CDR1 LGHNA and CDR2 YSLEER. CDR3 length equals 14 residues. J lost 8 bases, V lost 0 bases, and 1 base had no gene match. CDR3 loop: CASSQDGQGDTIYF. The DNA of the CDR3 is TGCGCCAGCAGCCAAGACGGACAGGGGGACACCATATATTTT.

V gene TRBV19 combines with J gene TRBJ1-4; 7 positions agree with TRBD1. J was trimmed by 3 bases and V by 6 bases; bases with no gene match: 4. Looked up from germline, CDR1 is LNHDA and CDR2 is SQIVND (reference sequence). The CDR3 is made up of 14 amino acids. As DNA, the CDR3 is TGTGCCAGTAGCCGGACAGGCCCTAATGAAAAACTGTTTTTT. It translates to CASSRTGPNEKLFF.

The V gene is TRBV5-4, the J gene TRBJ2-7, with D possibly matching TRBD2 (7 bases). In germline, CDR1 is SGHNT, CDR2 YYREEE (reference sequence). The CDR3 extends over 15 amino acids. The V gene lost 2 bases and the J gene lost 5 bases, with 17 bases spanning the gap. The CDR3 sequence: CASSLRGGRRNEQYF. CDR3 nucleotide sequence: TGTGCCAGCAGCTTAAGGGGGGGACGAAGGAACGAGCAGTACTTC.

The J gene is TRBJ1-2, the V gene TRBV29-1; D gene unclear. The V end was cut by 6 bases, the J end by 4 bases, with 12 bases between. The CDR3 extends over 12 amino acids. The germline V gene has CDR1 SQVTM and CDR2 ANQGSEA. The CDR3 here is CSVRRTTYGYTF. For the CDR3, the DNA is TGCAGCGTGAGGAGAACTACCTATGGCTACACCTTC.

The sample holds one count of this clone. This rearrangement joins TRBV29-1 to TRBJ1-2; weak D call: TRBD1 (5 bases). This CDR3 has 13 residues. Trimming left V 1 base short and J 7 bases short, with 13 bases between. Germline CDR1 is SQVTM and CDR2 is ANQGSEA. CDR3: CSVEALGGGGYTF. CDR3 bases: TGCAGCGTTGAAGCATTGGGGGGTGGTGGCTACACCTTC.

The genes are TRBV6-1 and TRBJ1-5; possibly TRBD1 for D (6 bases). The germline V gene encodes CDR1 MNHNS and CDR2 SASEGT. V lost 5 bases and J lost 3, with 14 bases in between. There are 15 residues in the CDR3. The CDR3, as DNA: TGTGCCAGCAGTTTATATGGACAGCCCAATCAGCCCCAGCATTTT. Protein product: CASSLYGQPNQPQHF.

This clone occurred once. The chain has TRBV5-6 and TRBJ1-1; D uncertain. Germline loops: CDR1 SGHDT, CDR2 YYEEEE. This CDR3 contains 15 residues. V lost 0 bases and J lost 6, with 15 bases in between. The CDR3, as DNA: TGTGCCAGCAGCTTGGGTGCGGGCAGGTCGGCTGAAGCTTTCTTT. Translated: CASSLGAGRSAEAFF.

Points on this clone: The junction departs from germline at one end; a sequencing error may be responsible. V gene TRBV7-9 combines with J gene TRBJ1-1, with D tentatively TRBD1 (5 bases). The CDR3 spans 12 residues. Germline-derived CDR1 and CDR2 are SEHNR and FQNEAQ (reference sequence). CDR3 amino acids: CSSSFGGTEAFF. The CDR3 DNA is TGTTCCAGCAGCTTCGGGGGCACTGAAGCTTTCTTT.

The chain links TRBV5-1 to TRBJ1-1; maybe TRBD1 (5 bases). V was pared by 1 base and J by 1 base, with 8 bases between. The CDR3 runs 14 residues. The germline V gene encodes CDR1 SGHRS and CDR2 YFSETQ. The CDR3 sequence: CASSLFTGNTEAFF. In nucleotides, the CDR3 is TGCGCCAGCAGCTTGTTCACAGGGAACACTGAAGCTTTCTTT.

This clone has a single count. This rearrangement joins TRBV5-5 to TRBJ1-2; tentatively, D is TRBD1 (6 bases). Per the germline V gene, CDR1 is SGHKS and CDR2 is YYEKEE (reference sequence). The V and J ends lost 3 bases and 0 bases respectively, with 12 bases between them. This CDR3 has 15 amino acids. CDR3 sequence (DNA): TGTGCCAGCAGCTCCGGGACAACTTCTAACTATGGCTACACCTTC. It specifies CASSSGTTSNYGYTF.

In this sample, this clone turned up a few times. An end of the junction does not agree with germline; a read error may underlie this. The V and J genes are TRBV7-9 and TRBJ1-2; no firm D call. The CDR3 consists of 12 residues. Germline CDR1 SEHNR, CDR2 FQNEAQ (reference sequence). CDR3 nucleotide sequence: TGTTCCAGCAGCCGAGAGAACTATGGCTACACCTTC. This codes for CSSSRENYGYTF.